These 8 T cell receptor beta chains originate from one sample sequenced in a study of blood T cell repertoires in COVID-19. Assay used: immunoSEQ multiplex PCR; TCRdb lists only in-frame clones, some missing. Among some 310,000 clones listed, about nine tenths were seen once. The sequenced material came from peripheral blood. All receptors come from a man aged 50 to 60 with active or convalescent COVID-19.

The rearrangement joins TRBV5-6 to TRBJ1-4; 8 positions agree with TRBD1. The germline CDR1 and CDR2 sequences are SGHDT and YYEEEE. Trimming took 4 bases from V and 5 from J; bases not matched to a gene: 16. The CDR3 is 18 residues long. The CDR3 coding sequence is TGTGCCAGCAGCGGGGGAGGACAGGGTCGGACTCTAAATGAAAAACTGTTTTTT. It specifies CASSGGGQGRTLNEKLFF.

The chain joins TRBV5-6 to TRBJ1-1, with a possible D match to TRBD1 (6 bases). The V gene's germline CDR1 is SGHDT and CDR2 YYEEEE. The CDR3 has 16 amino acids. The germline V and J ends were trimmed by 4 bases and 5 bases, with 21 bases remaining between them. Here the CDR3 DNA reads TGTGCCAGCAGCCTCCGCGGGGGCCTTTTAAATACTGAAGCTTTCTTT. The encoded protein is CASSLRGGLLNTEAFF.

The chain links TRBV19 to TRBJ2-7; possible D gene TRBD1, 6 bases. Germline V gene data show CDR1 as LNHDA and CDR2 as SQIVND (reference sequence). Trimming took 6 bases from V and 0 from J, leaving 15 bases between them. The CDR3 runs to 15 residues. CDR3 DNA sequence: TGTGCCAGTAGGGCGACAGGCTTGAGCTCCTACGAGCAGTACTTC. Translated: CASRATGLSSYEQYF.

This chain uses TRBV2 with TRBJ1-2; 8 bases agree with TRBD1. The trim removed 6 bases at V and 6 bases at J, leaving 9 bases unmatched. CDR1 and CDR2 from the germline V gene are SNHLY and FYNNEI. The CDR3 consists of 14 residues. Written as DNA, the CDR3 is TGTGCCAGCAGCGCCTACGGACAGGGCGATGGCTACACCTTC. This encodes CASSAYGQGDGYTF.

In this sample, this clone turned up a few times. This sequence joins TRBV4-3 and TRBJ1-3; 7 nucleotides agree with TRBD1. The germline V gene encodes CDR1 LGHNA and CDR2 YSLEER. There are 16 residues in the CDR3. Trimming at V came to 2 bases and at J to 3 bases, leaving 7 bases not matched to a gene. Written as DNA, the CDR3 is TGCGCCAGCAGCCAAATAGGACAGGAAAGTGGAAACACCATATATTTT. This sequence encodes CASSQIGQESGNTIYF.

The V and J genes are TRBV5-5 and TRBJ2-7; 7 bases are shared with TRBD2. Germline loops: CDR1 SGHKS, CDR2 YYEKEE (reference sequence). The CDR3 has 14 residues. With 0 bases clipped from V and 2 bases from J, the junction kept 2 bases outside the gene matches. In nucleotides, the CDR3 is TGTGCCAGCAGCTTGGAGGCGGGGGCCTACGAGCAGTACTTC. Translated: CASSLEAGAYEQYF.

This chain links TRBV4-2 with TRBJ1-2; 8 bases map to TRBD1. The V segment lost 0 bases and the J segment 0 bases; nucleotides outside the gene matches: 6. The CDR3 length is 17 residues. Per the germline V gene, CDR1 is LGHNA and CDR2 is YNFKEQ. In DNA form, the CDR3 reads TGTGCCAGCAGCCAAGATGCAGGGGGCGCATCTAACTATGGCTACACCTTC. It encodes CASSQDAGGASNYGYTF.

The chain carries TRBV5-4 and TRBJ2-5; D is perhaps TRBD2 (6 bases). V was pared by 4 bases and J by 4 bases, with 17 bases between. The CDR3 contains 15 residues. CDR1 and CDR2 (germline): SGHNT, YYREEE (reference sequence). The CDR3: CASSPGGGAGETQYF. The CDR3 DNA reads as TGTGCCAGCAGCCCTGGAGGAGGGGCTGGAGAGACCCAGTACTTC. The full variable domain, with the rest looked up from reference TRBV5-4 and TRBJ2-5, is ETGVTQSPTHLIKTRGQQVTLRCSSQSGHNTVSWYQQALGQGPQFIFQYYREEENGRGNFPPRFSGLQFPNYSSELNVNALELDDSALYLCASSPGGGAGETQYFGPGTRLLVL.